Here is one T cell receptor beta chain with its context. The sample originates from a study of blood T cell repertoires in COVID-19. Authors' methods: For nucleated cells, counts were estimated from reference gene primer amplification. Sequencing used immunoSEQ multiplex PCR; TCRdb keeps in-frame clones, though not all of them. V and J calls and clone size are given by that table; D and trimming were obtained from the DNA. The repertoire consists of 100,000 to 150,000 clones, with approximately 79% occurring once and the leading ten covering about 2.3%. V shed 6 bases, J shed 3 bases, and the junction held 2 bases outside the gene matches. This CDR3 has 15 amino acids. Germline CDR1 is ENHRY and CDR2 is SYGVKD.

The clonotype was recovered from a middle-aged man with acute COVID-19. The rearrangement joins TRBV10-3 to TRBJ2-7; 16 bases are shared with TRBD2. The sequencing sample was made of PBMCs or T cells enriched from blood (not recorded which). The CDR3 nucleotides read TGTGCCATCAGGGGGACTAGCGGGAGGGACTACGAGCAGTACTTC. It encodes CAIRGTSGRDYEQYF.